This T cell receptor beta chain was profiled in a study of blood T cell dynamics during melanoma immunotherapy. Study as a whole: Metastatic melanoma patients received first-line pembrolizumab or nivolumab plus ipilimumab.

Data came from immunoSEQ multiplex PCR; TCRdb stores just in-frame clones and leaves some out. The table includes more than 11,000 clones, 80% to 90% detected once. The time point here: pre-treatment baseline. As regards this clone: The target antigen is unknown.

Whole-study results and caveats: Unlike progressors, later disease-control patients had W3 repertoires gaining clonality or diversity. Whether repertoire-driving clones were melanoma-specific could not be determined.

The sequence came from a human donor with melanoma. Sequencing used blood, obtained from a patient treated with checkpoint blockade.

The CDR3 sequence is CATSLRTGRDQETQYF. The CDR3 DNA reads as TGTGCCACCAGCCTCCGGACAGGCAGGGACCAAGAGACCCAGTACTTC. The rearrangement uses TRBV15 and TRBJ2-5; TRBD1 agrees at 7 bases. Trimming took 5 bases from V and 0 from J; bases not matched to a gene: 9. The CDR3 runs to 16 residues. Germline V gives CDR1 LNHNV, CDR2 YYDKDF (reference sequence).